This TCR beta chain was documented in a study of neoadjuvant anti-PD-1 for oral cavity cancer. This CDR3 is built from 14 residues. Germline CDR1 reads LNHDA; CDR2 reads SQIVND (reference sequence). With 2 bases removed from V and 8 bases from J, the gap between germline ends came to 15 bases. TCRdb's copy holds only in-frame clones and misses some; the assay was immunoSEQ multiplex PCR. The profile shows some 14,000 clones, 60% to 70% of them singletons. Sample: PBMCs, taken before nivolumab (anti-PD-1) treatment. The sequence was collected from a person aged 35-79 years with oral cavity squamous cell carcinoma. This rearrangement joins TRBV19 to TRBJ1-2; no firm D call. For the CDR3, the DNA is TGTGCCAGTAGTATACCGGGTGGGCCGGGCGGCTACACCTTC. Its protein is CASSIPGGPGGYTF. The variable domain in full, with the rest retrieved from reference TRBV19 and TRBJ1-2, is DGGITQSPKYLFRKEGQNVTLSCEQNLNHDAMYWYRQDPGQGLRLIYYSQIVNDFQKGDIAEGYSVSREKKESFPLTVTSAQKNPTAFYLCASSIPGGPGGYTFGSGTRLTVV.